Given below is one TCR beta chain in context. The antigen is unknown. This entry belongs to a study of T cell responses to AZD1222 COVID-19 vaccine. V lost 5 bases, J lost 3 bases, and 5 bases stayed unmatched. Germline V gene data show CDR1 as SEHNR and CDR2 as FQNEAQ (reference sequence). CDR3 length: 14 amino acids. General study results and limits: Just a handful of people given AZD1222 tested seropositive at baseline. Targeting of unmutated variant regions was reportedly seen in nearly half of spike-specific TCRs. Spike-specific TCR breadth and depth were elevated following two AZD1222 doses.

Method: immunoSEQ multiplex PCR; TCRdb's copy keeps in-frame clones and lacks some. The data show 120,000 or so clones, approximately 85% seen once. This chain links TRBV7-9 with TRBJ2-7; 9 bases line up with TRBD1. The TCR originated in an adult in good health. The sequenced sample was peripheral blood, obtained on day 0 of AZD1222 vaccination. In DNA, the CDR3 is TGTGCCAGCAGCGCGGGGACAGGGTTCTACGAGCAGTACTTC. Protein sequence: CASSAGTGFYEQYF.